The 16 T cell receptor beta chains given below trace back to one sample, sequenced in a study of blood T cells in healthy people across ages. Combining a sample-barcoded 5' primer with a J-beta primer mix, a second PCR ran for 7 to 11 cycles. TCRdb re-called the 5' RACE reads with MiXCR, one entry per CDR3 protein. The sample has around 800,000 distinct CDR3 sequences, around 45% seen once; the top ten hold less than 20%. The sequenced sample was blood. The receptors come from a man older than 75 in good health.

This clonotype was detected once. This chain uses TRBV20-1 with TRBJ2-6, with 8 bases identical to TRBD1. Trimming cost V 2 bases and J 2 bases; bases outside gene matches: 2. The CDR3 length is 15 residues. Germline values: CDR1 DFQATT, CDR2 SNEGSKA (reference sequence). In DNA form, the CDR3 reads TGCAGTGCTAGATCGGACAGGGCTGGGGCCAACGTCCTGACTTTC. Translating it yields CSARSDRAGANVLTF.

The rearrangement joins TRBV29-1 to TRBJ1-2; 11 bases map to TRBD1. CDR3 length: 13 residues. Germline V gene lookup returns CDR1 SQVTM and CDR2 ANQGSEA. Unmatched junction bases numbered 1, after V lost 4 bases and J lost 3 bases. The CDR3 spells CSVGDRGDYGYTF. In nucleotides, the CDR3 is TGCAGCGTTGGGGACAGGGGGGACTATGGCTACACCTTC.

This clonotype was seen ten or more times. This may be a read error: a much more frequent sequence differs by one nucleotide. The rearrangement joins TRBV28 to TRBJ2-7; 8 nucleotides align to TRBD1. The CDR3 length is 13 residues. Losses at the gene ends were 7 bases for V and 4 bases for J; bases not matched to a gene: 6. The V gene's germline CDR1 is MDHEN and CDR2 SYDVKM. The CDR3: CASTWTGSYEQYF. CDR3 in DNA: TGTGCCAGCACCTGGACAGGGTCTTACGAGCAGTACTTC.

The rearrangement links TRBV2 to TRBJ2-5; no clear D gene. Per germline, CDR1 SNHLY and CDR2 FYNNEI. The CDR3 loop spans 12 amino acids. V was pared by 7 bases and J by 3 bases, with 9 bases between. CDR3 sequence: CASTALEETQYF. CDR3 nucleotides: TGTGCCAGCACGGCGTTAGAAGAGACCCAGTACTTC.

The sample holds one count of this clonotype. DNA of the CDR3: TGTGCCAGCAGCTCCACCCAGTACGAGCAGTACTTC. Protein sequence: CASSSTQYEQYF. The V gene is TRBV11-3, the J gene TRBJ2-7; D gene unclear. The CDR3 has 12 residues. V was pared by 4 bases and J by 4 bases, with 8 bases between. Germline assignment: CDR1 SGHNT and CDR2 YENEEA.

This clonotype appeared a few times. This chain links TRBV27 with TRBJ2-1; no clear D. TRBJ2-7 explains the end of the DNA better; the J call may be wrong. The CDR3 contains 15 residues. Germline V CDR1 and CDR2: MNHEY, SMNVEV (reference sequence). This CDR3 is CASSLVSYSYNEQYF. Written as DNA, the CDR3 is TGTGCCAGCAGTTTGGTCAGCTACTCCTACAATGAGCAGTACTTC.

V gene TRBV20-1 combines with J gene TRBJ2-5; D not certain. In germline, CDR1 is DFQATT, CDR2 SNEGSKA (reference sequence). The CDR3 extends over 13 amino acids. V was cut by 5 bases and J by 7 bases, with 17 bases left in between. In DNA form, the CDR3 reads TGCAGTGCTGGGGATACTGGACGTGGGACCCAGTACTTC. Translated: CSAGDTGRGTQYF.

This chain joins TRBV5-1 and TRBJ2-7; 8 nucleotides match TRBD2. CDR3 length: 15 residues. V gave up 0 bases and J gave up 1 base; unmatched junction bases: 3. Germline CDR1 reads SGHRS; CDR2 reads YFSETQ. The CDR3 is CASSLDLAGSYEQYF. CDR3 nucleotide sequence: TGCGCCAGCAGCTTGGACTTAGCGGGGTCCTACGAGCAGTACTTC.

V is TRBV29-1 and J is TRBJ2-7, with 12 positions matching TRBD1. Losses at the gene ends were 6 bases for V and 4 bases for J; bases not matched to a gene: 7. The CDR3 loop spans 14 amino acids. CDR1 and CDR2 from the germline V gene are SQVTM and ANQGSEA. DNA of the CDR3: TGCAGCGTGTCCGGGACAGGGGGCCCTTACGAGCAGTACTTC. Its protein is CSVSGTGGPYEQYF.

The J gene is TRBJ2-3, the V gene TRBV5-1; unclear D gene. Germline V lookup: CDR1 SGHRS, CDR2 YFSETQ. Trimming removed 0 bases from V and 2 bases from J, with 7 bases in between. The CDR3 spans 14 residues. The CDR3 here is CASSLVQLTDTQYF. CDR3 sequence (DNA): TGCGCCAGCAGCTTGGTTCAGCTCACAGATACGCAGTATTTT.

V gene TRBV27 combines with J gene TRBJ2-5, with 10 nucleotides matching TRBD1. V lost 3 bases, J lost 11 bases, and 9 bases stayed unmatched. CDR1 is MNHEY and CDR2 is SMNVEV in the germline V gene (reference sequence). The CDR3 is 14 residues long. The CDR3 is CASSLRDRGYKQYF. Here the CDR3 DNA reads TGTGCCAGCAGTTTGCGGGACAGGGGTTACAAGCAGTACTTC.

Only a few counts were recorded for this clonotype. The chain couples TRBV5-1 to TRBJ2-2, with 9 positions matching TRBD2. CDR1 is SGHRS and CDR2 is YFSETQ in the germline V gene. V shed 1 base, J shed 0 bases, and the junction held 7 bases outside the gene matches. This CDR3 region has 18 residues. CDR3 sequence: CASSLRATSGTNTGELFF. The CDR3 bases are TGCGCCAGCAGCTTGCGCGCGACTAGCGGAACGAACACCGGGGAGCTGTTTTTT.

This clonotype was found a few times. The chain uses TRBV15 and TRBJ2-3; possible D gene TRBD1, 5 bases. V was cut by 4 bases and J by 1 base, with 12 bases left in between. This CDR3 contains 15 residues. Germline CDR1 and CDR2: LNHNV and YYDKDF (reference sequence). CDR3 sequence reads: CATSTRGDGTDTQYF. DNA of the CDR3: TGTGCCACCAGCACAAGGGGTGACGGCACAGATACGCAGTATTTT.

V is TRBV29-1 and J is TRBJ2-5; D unresolved. The ends were cut back, 3 bases at V and 4 bases at J, with 12 bases in the middle. The CDR3 has 13 amino acids. Germline V gene lookup returns CDR1 SQVTM and CDR2 ANQGSEA. In nucleotides, the CDR3 is TGCAGCGTTGATATGGCTAATGGAGAGACCCAGTACTTC. Translating gives CSVDMANGETQYF.

This chain joins TRBV7-2 and TRBJ2-7, with D perhaps TRBD2 (6 bases). In germline, CDR1 is SGHTA, CDR2 FQGNSA. This CDR3 has 14 amino acids. The germline V and J ends were trimmed by 1 base and 7 bases, with 14 bases remaining between them. The chain's CDR3 is CASSLDYGSTEQYF. CDR3 nucleotides: TGTGCCAGCAGCTTAGACTACGGGAGTACGGAGCAGTACTTC.

The J gene is TRBJ2-7, the V gene TRBV25-1; the D gene could be TRBD1 or TRBD2 (5 bases each). Germline V CDR1 and CDR2: MGHDK, SYGVNS. The V end was cut by 3 bases, the J end by 7 bases, with 19 bases between. The CDR3 is 15 amino acids. In DNA form, the CDR3 reads TGTGCCAGCAGTGAGGGGGTACAGACGAGTTGGGAGCAGTACTTC. Translation: CASSEGVQTSWEQYF.